This T cell receptor (beta chain) was sequenced during a study of T cell repertoires in cytomegalovirus infection. MiXCR, run by TCRdb on the reads, gives a single entry per CDR3 protein. Among a few hundred thousand distinct CDR3 sequences, 26% were seen once, and the ten largest hold 13%. Of note for this clonotype: Its antigen is undetermined. A read error is possible here, since a much larger clone lies one base away.

The CDR3 spans 15 residues. From germline, CDR1 is LNHNV and CDR2 YYDKDF (reference sequence). Whole-study results and caveats: Across the ex vivo response, the dominant clonotypes were HLA-C-restricted CMV-specific TCR beta clonotypes. Summed frequency of public TCR beta families distinguished CMV carriers with the relevant HLA.

The chain is built from TRBV15 and TRBJ1-5, with no clear D. The sample was PBMCs. This sequence was found in a human donor in good health (CMV status not recorded). Some clones in this sample may be carry-over from other donors' samples. The CDR3 nucleotides read TGTACCACCAGCAGAGATCTACAGAAAAATCAGCCCCAGCATTTT. Amino acid sequence: CTTSRDLQKNQPQHF.